This T cell receptor beta chain was recovered during a study of OX40 agonist ivuxolimab in advanced cancers. Details on this clone: The antigen is undetermined.

Assay: immunoSEQ multiplex PCR; the TCRdb copy retains only in-frame clones and omits some. The repertoire holds about 99,000 clones, with more than 85% as singletons. Patients were ineligible given autoimmune disease history or systemic immunosuppression. Whole-study results and caveats: In the expanded peripheral T cells, antigen specificity was never determined. Some patients who did not respond also had low normalized T-cell clonal expansion.

Looked up from germline, CDR1 is SGHTA and CDR2 is FQGNSA. J gave up 2 bases and V 5 bases, and 6 bases lay outside the gene matches. There are 16 residues in the CDR3. This sequence was found in an adult with an advanced solid tumor such as melanoma, head and neck, liver or kidney cancer. The material sequenced was CD4+ or CD8+ T cells sorted from blood, taken in a trial of the OX40 agonist ivuxolimab. The chain recombines TRBV7-2 with TRBJ2-2; TRBD2 aligns across 9 bases. The CDR3 sequence is CASSRRLAVNTGELFF. In DNA form, the CDR3 reads TGTGCCAGCAGCCGTCGACTAGCGGTTAACACCGGGGAGCTGTTTTTT.